The 28 T cell receptor beta chains presented below share a single source sample, sequenced in a study of T cell responses to AZD1222 COVID-19 vaccine. Generated by immunoSEQ multiplex PCR, the TCRdb table keeps only in-frame clones and is missing some. The data hold 50,000 to 55,000 clones, with approximately 84% observed a single time. The material was peripheral blood, obtained on day 0 of AZD1222 vaccination. The receptors originated from an adult in good health.

The gene calls are TRBV7-9 and TRBJ1-2; D gene uncertain. The CDR3 runs 14 residues. Deletions cut 0 bases from V and 7 bases from J, with 12 bases between. The germline V gene has CDR1 SEHNR and CDR2 FQNEAQ (reference sequence). The CDR3 coding sequence is TGTGCCAGCAGCTTAGCGCTGCCCGAAACTGGCTACACCTTC. Translated: CASSLALPETGYTF.

The chain is built from TRBV7-2 and TRBJ2-2; 14 bases agree with TRBD2. The CDR3 has 18 residues. The V gene's germline CDR1 is SGHTA and CDR2 FQGNSA. The ends lost 5 bases at V and 5 bases at J; junction bases unmatched: 10. CDR3 in amino acids: CASSARLAGGLGTGELFF. CDR3 sequence (DNA): TGTGCCAGCAGCGCCAGACTAGCGGGAGGGTTGGGAACCGGGGAGCTGTTTTTT.

The gene calls are TRBV28 and TRBJ2-5; 14 bases agree with TRBD2. Looked up from germline, CDR1 is MDHEN and CDR2 is SYDVKM. With 2 bases clipped from V and 0 bases from J, the junction kept 8 bases outside the gene matches. This CDR3 region has 19 residues. The CDR3 protein is CASSLGTSGSLLYQETQYF. The CDR3, as DNA: TGTGCCAGCAGTTTAGGGACTAGCGGGAGTCTCCTGTACCAAGAGACCCAGTACTTC.

The chain links TRBV3-1 (or the pseudogene TRBV3-2) to TRBJ2-7; no clear D gene. Germline V gene sequence: CDR1 LGHDT, CDR2 YNNKEL (reference sequence). Trimming removed 0 bases from V and 3 bases from J, with 6 bases in between. The CDR3 has 13 amino acids. The CDR3 nucleotides read TGTGCCAGCAGCCAAGAGGCCGACTACGAGCAGTACTTC. The encoded protein is CASSQEADYEQYF.

This clone occurred a few times. The chain employs TRBV28 and TRBJ2-5, with a possible D match to TRBD2 (6 bases). Germline V CDR1 and CDR2: MDHEN, SYDVKM. The CDR3 loop spans 15 amino acids. V lost 2 bases and J lost 3, with 13 bases in between. CDR3 sequence reads: CASSLSRRGKETQYF. The CDR3 DNA follows: TGTGCCAGCAGTTTAAGCCGGCGGGGCAAAGAGACCCAGTACTTC.

This chain's CDR3 is CASSLVTRNTGELFF. In DNA, the CDR3 is TGTGCCAGCAGCTTAGTAACCCGGAACACCGGGGAGCTGTTTTTT. The V call is TRBV11-3, the J call TRBJ2-2; D ambiguous. The CDR3 consists of 15 residues. V shed 1 base and J shed 1 base, with 7 bases lying between them. Per germline, CDR1 SGHNT and CDR2 YENEEA.

V is TRBV19 and J is TRBJ1-2; D is uncertain. The length of the CDR3 is 17 residues. Germline V gene lookup returns CDR1 LNHDA and CDR2 SQIVND (reference sequence). V was trimmed by 1 base and J by 0 bases, leaving 15 bases between them. The CDR3 loop is CASSIVSSAGTNYGYTF. The CDR3 DNA follows: TGTGCCAGTAGTATAGTGAGCAGCGCGGGTACTAACTATGGCTACACCTTC.

The chain joins TRBV30 to TRBJ1-2, with 7 bases aligning to TRBD1. Germline CDR1 is GTSNPN and CDR2 is SVGIG (reference sequence). The J segment lost 5 bases and the V segment lost 3 bases, leaving 9 bases of the junction unmatched. The CDR3 covers 14 residues. In nucleotides, the CDR3 is TGTGCCTGGAGCACGCCGGGACAGTTTTATGGCTACACCTTC. It translates to CAWSTPGQFYGYTF.

The CDR3 sequence is CAWSVQGVNTEAFF. The CDR3 DNA follows: TGTGCCTGGAGTGTACAGGGTGTGAACACTGAAGCTTTCTTT. The gene calls are TRBV30 and TRBJ1-1; D perhaps matches TRBD1 (6 bases). Trimming took 0 bases from V and 0 from J, leaving 8 bases between them. The CDR3 is made up of 14 amino acids. Germline CDR1 reads GTSNPN; CDR2 reads SVGIG (reference sequence).

This clone was found once. The genes are TRBV29-1 and TRBJ2-1; tentatively, D is TRBD1 (5 bases). Trimming removed 0 bases at V and 5 bases at J, with 20 bases between. The CDR3 has 17 amino acids. Germline assignment: CDR1 SQVTM and CDR2 ANQGSEA. The CDR3 sequence: CSVEDLRKGAPDNEQFF. The DNA of the CDR3 is TGCAGCGTTGAAGATCTTCGTAAAGGGGCCCCAGACAATGAGCAGTTCTTC.

This rearrangement joins TRBV1 to TRBJ2-6; TRBD1, the D gene given by the table, was not confirmed from the DNA. TRBV1 is a pseudogene segment. The CDR3 has 19 amino acids. CDR3 in DNA: TGCACCAGCAGCGTCCGGGACAGGGCTCCCGACTCTGGGGCCAACGTCCTGACTTTC. Translating it yields CTSSVRDRAPDSGANVLTF.

V usage is TRBV27 and J usage is TRBJ1-2, with D possibly TRBD1 on 6 matching bases. This CDR3 spans 16 amino acids. Germline V gives CDR1 MNHEY, CDR2 SMNVEV (reference sequence). V was trimmed by 5 bases and J by 2 bases, leaving 18 bases between them. The CDR3, as DNA: TGTGCCAGCAGTGACACAGGGAACCATCTAAACTATGGCTACACCTTC. Amino acids: CASSDTGNHLNYGYTF.

This chain joins TRBV6-5 and TRBJ2-7; D remains ambiguous. The CDR3 consists of 13 residues. V lost 7 bases, J lost 0 bases, and 10 bases lay in between. The germline V gene has CDR1 MNHEY and CDR2 SVGAGI. The CDR3 loop is CASTRLNSYEQYF. DNA of the CDR3: TGTGCCAGCACCCGACTCAACTCCTACGAGCAGTACTTC.

This chain joins TRBV19 and TRBJ2-3; 13 bases line up with TRBD2. Trimming at V came to 3 bases and at J to 4 bases, leaving 10 bases not matched to a gene. The CDR3 spans 18 residues. In germline, CDR1 is LNHDA, CDR2 SQIVND (reference sequence). The CDR3 region is CASSIRAGLAGISDTQYF. In nucleotides, the CDR3 is TGTGCCAGTAGTATCCGTGCGGGACTAGCGGGAATCTCAGATACGCAGTATTTT.

CDR3 nucleotides: TGTGCCAGCAGCCTCACGGGACAGGGGTACTCTGGGGCCAACGTCCTGACTTTC. Protein product: CASSLTGQGYSGANVLTF. The V and J genes are TRBV27 and TRBJ2-6; 10 bases line up with TRBD1. With V trimmed by 6 bases and J by 0 bases, 8 bases remained unmatched. This CDR3 is built from 18 residues. Germline CDR1 and CDR2: MNHEY and SMNVEV (reference sequence).

This clone was seen just once. This chain joins TRBV2 and TRBJ2-1; 8 nucleotides match TRBD1. In germline, CDR1 is SNHLY, CDR2 FYNNEI. The trim removed 6 bases at V and 1 base at J, leaving 8 bases unmatched. The CDR3 runs 16 residues. This CDR3 reads CASRRDRQLSYNEQFF. CDR3 DNA sequence: TGTGCCAGCAGACGGGACAGGCAGTTATCCTACAATGAGCAGTTCTTC.

The V call is TRBV18, the J call TRBJ1-6, with 7 bases matching TRBD1. Germline values: CDR1 KGHSH, CDR2 LQKENI. CDR3 length: 15 amino acids. The V segment lost 6 bases and the J segment 3 bases; nucleotides outside the gene matches: 5. This CDR3 reads CASSTGTDYNSPLHF. The CDR3, as DNA: TGTGCCAGCTCGACAGGGACAGACTATAATTCACCCCTCCACTTT. Together with reference TRBV18 and TRBJ1-6, the CDR3 gives the full variable domain: NAGVMQNPRHLVRRRGQEARLRCSPMKGHSHVYWYRQLPEEGLKFMVYLQKENIIDESGMPKERFSAEFPKEGPSILRIQQVVRGDSAAYFCASSTGTDYNSPLHFGNGTRLTVT.

The J gene is TRBJ1-2, the V gene TRBV28; 10 bases line up with TRBD1. The J segment lost 2 bases and the V segment lost 2 bases, leaving 5 bases of the junction unmatched. This CDR3 is 16 amino acids long. Germline-derived CDR1 and CDR2 are MDHEN and SYDVKM. CDR3 loop: CASSLPWTGGNYGYTF. The DNA of the CDR3 is TGTGCCAGCAGTTTACCCTGGACAGGGGGGAACTATGGCTACACCTTC.

CDR3 loop: CASSRDRANTGELFF. CDR3 in DNA: TGTGCCAGCAGCCGGGACAGGGCGAACACCGGGGAGCTGTTTTTT. The chain has TRBV5-4 and TRBJ2-2, with TRBD1 matching 9 bases. CDR1 and CDR2 from the germline V gene are SGHNT and YYREEE (reference sequence). The trim removed 4 bases at V and 0 bases at J, leaving 1 base unmatched. The CDR3 is 15 residues long.

The J gene is TRBJ2-7, the V gene TRBV12-3 or TRBV12-4; possibly TRBD1 for D (6 bases). Trimming left V 3 bases short and J 5 bases short, with 11 bases between. This CDR3 spans 13 amino acids. In DNA form, the CDR3 reads TGTGCCAGCAGTTTTTTACAGGGCAACGAGCAGTACTTC. Translated: CASSFLQGNEQYF.

J is TRBJ1-1 and V is TRBV16; 8 bases are a match to TRBD1. The CDR3 extends over 15 amino acids. V lost 2 bases and J lost 5; bases outside the gene matches: 7. Germline loops: CDR1 KGHSY, CDR2 FQNENV. The CDR3 sequence is CASSQATGEWTEAFF. As DNA, the CDR3 is TGTGCCAGCAGCCAAGCGACAGGGGAGTGGACTGAAGCTTTCTTT. Combining the CDR3 with reference TRBV16 and TRBJ1-1 gives the whole variable domain GEEVAQTPKHLVRGEGQKAKLYCAPIKGHSYVFWYQQVLKNEFKFLISFQNENVFDETGMPKERFSAKCLPNSPCSLEIQATKLEDSAVYFCASSQATGEWTEAFFGQGTRLTVV.

This sequence joins TRBV10-1 and TRBJ1-5, with D maybe TRBD1 (6 bases). V was cut by 11 bases and J by 0 bases, with 20 bases left in between. The germline V gene encodes CDR1 WNHNN and CDR2 SYGVQD (reference sequence). The CDR3 loop spans 16 amino acids. The CDR3 DNA reads TGCGCCGGTTCGATCATCCCAGGGGTTAGCAATCAGCCCCAGCATTTT. Protein product: CAGSIIPGVSNQPQHF.

The chain uses TRBV15 and TRBJ2-5; D remains unclear. Germline CDR1 is LNHNV and CDR2 is YYDKDF (reference sequence). The CDR3 consists of 15 residues. V was pared by 5 bases and J by 3 bases, with 16 bases between. DNA for the CDR3: TGTGCCACCAGCGGACCGGGCGGCCGGGAAGAGACCCAGTACTTC. Translated, it gives CATSGPGGREETQYF.

The chain employs TRBV4-3 and TRBJ1-2; the D gene is possibly TRBD1 (5 bases). CDR1 and CDR2 from the germline V gene are LGHNA and YSLEER. V gave up 0 bases and J gave up 4 bases, with 15 bases separating them. The CDR3 loop spans 16 amino acids. In DNA form, the CDR3 reads TGCGCCAGCAGCCAAGATTCCGGCGGGGCCACCTATGGCTACACCTTC. Its translation is CASSQDSGGATYGYTF.

This chain joins TRBV4-3 and TRBJ1-5; D remains unclear. Germline CDR1 is LGHNA and CDR2 is YSLEER. The length of the CDR3 is 14 residues. Trimming removed 10 bases from V and 0 bases from J, with 13 bases in between. DNA for the CDR3: TGCGCCACCCAAAACGGGAATAGCAATCAGCCCCAGCATTTT. Its translation is CATQNGNSNQPQHF.

The chain is built from TRBV30 and TRBJ2-1, with TRBD2 matching over 14 bases. CDR3 length: 16 amino acids. From germline, CDR1 is GTSNPN and CDR2 SVGIG (reference sequence). V shed 5 bases and J 1 base; nucleotides not matched to a gene: 4. DNA for the CDR3: TGTGCCTGGGCTGGGACTAGCGGGAGATCCTACAATGAGCAGTTCTTC. Its protein product is CAWAGTSGRSYNEQFF.

The J gene is TRBJ2-7, the V gene TRBV30; D perhaps matches TRBD1 (6 bases). The CDR3 has 14 residues. Trimming took 3 bases from V and 2 from J, leaving 14 bases between them. The germline CDR1 and CDR2 sequences are GTSNPN and SVGIG (reference sequence). The CDR3 sequence: CAWSPGQRPYEQYF. CDR3 DNA: TGTGCCTGGAGCCCGGGACAACGGCCCTACGAGCAGTACTTC.

The CDR3 reads CAWSQPGAITEAFF. CDR3 DNA sequence: TGTGCCTGGAGTCAACCGGGGGCGATCACTGAAGCTTTCTTT. V and J are TRBV30 and TRBJ1-1; a weak D match, TRBD1 (6 bases). Trimming removed 2 bases at V and 4 bases at J, with 14 bases between. The CDR3 consists of 14 residues. Germline-derived CDR1 and CDR2 are GTSNPN and SVGIG (reference sequence).